This TCR beta chain was captured by sequencing in a study of blood T cell repertoires in COVID-19. At the level of the study: Samples representing acute and convalescent COVID-19 were sourced from the United States, Italy and Spain.

One Seattle source followed patients from active infection through their disease course. Measured with immunoSEQ multiplex PCR; TCRdb has only the in-frame clones, and not every one. The table lists fewer than 450,000 clones, about nine tenths of them singletons. The sequenced material came from peripheral blood. The sequence was obtained from a woman in her fifties or sixties with COVID-19, enrolled during active disease.

The CDR3 nucleotides read TGTGCCAGCATCGAGATGGGACAGACTAACTATGGCTACACCTTC. Translating it yields CASIEMGQTNYGYTF. The chain employs TRBV2 and TRBJ1-2; TRBD1 matches 7 bases. CDR1 SNHLY and CDR2 FYNNEI come from the germline V gene. The CDR3 is made up of 15 amino acids. Trimming cost V 7 bases and J 0 bases; bases outside gene matches: 8.